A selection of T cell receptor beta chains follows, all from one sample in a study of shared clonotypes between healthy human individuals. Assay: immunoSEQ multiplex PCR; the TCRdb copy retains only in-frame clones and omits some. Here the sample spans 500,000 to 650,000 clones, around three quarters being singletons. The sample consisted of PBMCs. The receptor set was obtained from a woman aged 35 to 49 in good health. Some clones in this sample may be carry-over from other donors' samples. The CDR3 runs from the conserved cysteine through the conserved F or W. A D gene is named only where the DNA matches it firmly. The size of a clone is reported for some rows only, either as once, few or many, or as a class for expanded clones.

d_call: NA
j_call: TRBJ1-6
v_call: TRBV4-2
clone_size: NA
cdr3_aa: CASSQADPAAPLHF
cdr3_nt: TGTGCCAGCAGCCAAGCGGACCCCGCGGCGCCCCTCCACTTT

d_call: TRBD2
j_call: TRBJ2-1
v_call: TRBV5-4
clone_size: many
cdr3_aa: CASSPPLAGGKEQFF
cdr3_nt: TGTGCCAGCAGCCCTCCTCTAGCGGGAGGTAAGGAGCAGTTCTTC

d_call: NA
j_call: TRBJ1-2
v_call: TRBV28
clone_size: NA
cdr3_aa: CASRIDAAARGYTF
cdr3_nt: TGTGCCAGCAGAATTGACGCCGCAGCTAGAGGCTACACCTTC

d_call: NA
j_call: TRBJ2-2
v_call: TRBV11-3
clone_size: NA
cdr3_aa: CASSLGGPNTGELFF
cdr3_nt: TGTGCCAGCAGCTTAGGCGGACCAAACACCGGGGAGCTGTTTTTT

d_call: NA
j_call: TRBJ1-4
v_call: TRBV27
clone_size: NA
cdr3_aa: CASSLYSDNEKLFF
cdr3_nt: TGTGCCAGCAGTTTGTACAGCGATAATGAAAAACTGTTTTTT

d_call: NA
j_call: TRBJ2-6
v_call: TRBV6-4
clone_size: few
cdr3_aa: CASSDISGANVLTF
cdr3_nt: TGTGCCAGCAGTGACATCTCTGGGGCCAACGTCCTGACTTTC

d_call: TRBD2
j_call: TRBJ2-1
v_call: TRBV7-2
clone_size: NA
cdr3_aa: CASSFQGLAGNEQFF
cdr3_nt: TGTGCCAGCAGCTTTCAGGGACTAGCGGGCAACGAGCAGTTCTTC

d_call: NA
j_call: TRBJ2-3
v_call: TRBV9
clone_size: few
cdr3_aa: CASSVENLARSDTQYF
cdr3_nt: TGTGCCAGCAGCGTAGAAAACCTAGCGAGGTCAGATACGCAGTATTTT

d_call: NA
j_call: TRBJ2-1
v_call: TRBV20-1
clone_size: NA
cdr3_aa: CSARDTREQFF
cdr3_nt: TGCAGTGCTAGAGATACGCGTGAGCAGTTCTTC

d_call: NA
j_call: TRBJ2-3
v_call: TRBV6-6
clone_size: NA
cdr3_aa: CASSGGGDTQYF
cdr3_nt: TGTGCCAGCAGTGGGGGTGGCGATACGCAGTATTTT

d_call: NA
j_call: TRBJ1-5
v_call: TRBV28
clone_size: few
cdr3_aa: CASSPKPRPQHF
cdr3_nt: TGTGCCAGCAGTCCAAAACCTCGGCCCCAGCATTTT

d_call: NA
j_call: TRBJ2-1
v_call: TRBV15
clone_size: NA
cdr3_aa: CATSRDWGETKNEQFF
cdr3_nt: TGTGCCACCAGCAGAGATTGGGGGGAGACCAAAAATGAGCAGTTCTTC

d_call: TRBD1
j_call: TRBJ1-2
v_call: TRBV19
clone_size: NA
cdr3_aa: CASSMGDSTNGYTF
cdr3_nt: TGTGCCAGTAGTATGGGGGACAGCACGAATGGCTACACCTTC

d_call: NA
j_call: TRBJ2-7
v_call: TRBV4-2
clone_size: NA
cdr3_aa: CASSQENTGTYEQYF
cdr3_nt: TGTGCCAGCAGCCAAGAAAACACCGGTACCTACGAGCAGTACTTC

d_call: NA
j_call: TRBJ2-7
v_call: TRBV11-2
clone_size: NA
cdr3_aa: CASSSPGQPYEQYF
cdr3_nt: TGTGCCAGCAGCTCTCCGGGACAACCCTACGAGCAGTACTTC

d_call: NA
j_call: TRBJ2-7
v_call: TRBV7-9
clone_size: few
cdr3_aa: CASSPMSYEQYF
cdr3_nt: TGTGCCAGCAGCCCAATGTCCTACGAGCAGTACTTC

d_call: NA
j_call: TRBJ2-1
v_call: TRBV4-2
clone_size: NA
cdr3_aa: CASSHVGLRSNEQFF
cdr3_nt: TGTGCCAGCAGCCATGTAGGACTACGGTCCAATGAGCAGTTCTTC

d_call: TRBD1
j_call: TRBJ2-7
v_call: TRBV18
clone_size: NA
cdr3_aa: CASSPSGQGYEQYF
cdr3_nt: TGTGCCAGCTCACCCTCGGGACAGGGCTACGAGCAGTACTTC

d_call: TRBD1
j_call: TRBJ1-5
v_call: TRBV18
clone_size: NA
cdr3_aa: CASSLAHQGDQPQHF
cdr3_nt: TGTGCCAGCTCCCTCGCTCACCAGGGGGATCAGCCCCAGCATTTT

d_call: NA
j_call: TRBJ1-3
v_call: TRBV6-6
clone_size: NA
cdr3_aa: CASSYPAEGRYTIYF
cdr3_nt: TGTGCCAGCAGTTACCCGGCCGAGGGTCGGTACACCATATATTTT

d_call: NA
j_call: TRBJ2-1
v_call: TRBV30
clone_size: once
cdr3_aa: CAWSVFGRAENEQFF
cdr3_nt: TGTGCCTGGAGTGTATTCGGCAGGGCAGAGAATGAGCAGTTCTTC

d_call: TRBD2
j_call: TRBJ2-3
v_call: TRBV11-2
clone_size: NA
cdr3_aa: CASSPRTSGRTSTDTQYF
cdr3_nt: TGTGCCAGCAGCCCCCGGACTAGCGGGAGGACTAGCACAGATACGCAGTATTTT

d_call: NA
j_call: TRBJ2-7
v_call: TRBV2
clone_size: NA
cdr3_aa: CASRVRSVQAYEQYF
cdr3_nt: TGTGCCAGCAGGGTAAGAAGCGTCCAAGCCTACGAGCAGTACTTC

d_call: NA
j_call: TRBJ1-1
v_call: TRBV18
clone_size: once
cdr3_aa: CASSGATQNTEAFF
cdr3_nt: TGTGCCAGCTCCGGTGCCACGCAGAACACTGAAGCTTTCTTT

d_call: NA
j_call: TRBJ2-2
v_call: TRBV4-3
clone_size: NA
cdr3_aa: CASSQERRGGYTGELFF
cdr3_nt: TGCGCCAGCAGCCAAGAGCGCAGGGGAGGGTATACCGGGGAGCTGTTTTTT

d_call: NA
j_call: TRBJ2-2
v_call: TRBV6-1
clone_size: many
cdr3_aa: CASSEGTDTGELFF
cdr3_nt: TGTGCCAGCAGTGAAGGCACGGACACCGGGGAGCTGTTTTTT

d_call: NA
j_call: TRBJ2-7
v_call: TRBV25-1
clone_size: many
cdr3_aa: CASSVHSYEQYF
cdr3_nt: TGTGCCAGCAGTGTTCATTCCTACGAGCAGTACTTC

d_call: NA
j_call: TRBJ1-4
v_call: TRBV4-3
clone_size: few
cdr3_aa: CASSQGRGWGYEKLFF
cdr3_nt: TGCGCCAGCAGCCAAGGACGAGGTTGGGGGTACGAAAAACTGTTTTTT

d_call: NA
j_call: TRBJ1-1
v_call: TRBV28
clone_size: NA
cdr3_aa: CASWPRTVNTEAFF
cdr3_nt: TGTGCCAGCTGGCCCCGGACGGTGAACACTGAAGCTTTCTTT

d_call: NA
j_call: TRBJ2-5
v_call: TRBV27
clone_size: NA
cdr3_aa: CASSLRGGGRETQYF
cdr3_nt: TGTGCCAGCAGTTTAAGGGGGGGCGGACGAGAGACCCAGTACTTC

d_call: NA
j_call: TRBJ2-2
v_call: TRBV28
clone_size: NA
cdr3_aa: CAGGAARELFF
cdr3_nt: TGTGCCGGGGGAGCCGCGCGAGAGCTGTTTTTT

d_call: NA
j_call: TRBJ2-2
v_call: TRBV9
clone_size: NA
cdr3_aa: CASSVGGREDTFRLNTGELFF
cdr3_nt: TGTGCCAGCAGCGTAGGAGGGCGGGAAGATACTTTCCGACTGAACACCGGGGAGCTGTTTTTT

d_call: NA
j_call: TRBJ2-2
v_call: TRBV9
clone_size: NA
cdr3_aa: CASSVGRTNTGELFF
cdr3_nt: TGTGCCAGCAGCGTTGGACGGACGAACACCGGGGAGCTGTTTTTT

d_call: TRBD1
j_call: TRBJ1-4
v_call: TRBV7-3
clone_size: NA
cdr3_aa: CASSPRRQGPNEKLFF
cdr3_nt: TGTGCCAGCAGCCCCCGGAGACAGGGGCCTAATGAAAAACTGTTTTTT

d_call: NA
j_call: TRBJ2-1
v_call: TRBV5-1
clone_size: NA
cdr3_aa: CASSSSGTPTYNEQFF
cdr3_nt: TGCGCCAGCAGCTCCTCCGGGACGCCGACCTACAATGAGCAGTTCTTC

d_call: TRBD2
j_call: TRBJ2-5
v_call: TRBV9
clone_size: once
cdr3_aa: CASSPRTRETQYF
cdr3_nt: TGTGCCAGCAGCCCTCGGACTAGAGAGACCCAGTACTTC

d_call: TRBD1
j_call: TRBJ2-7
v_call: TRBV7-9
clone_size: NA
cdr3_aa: CASSPRGTGLNEQYF
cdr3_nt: TGTGCCAGCAGCCCTAGAGGGACAGGGCTCAACGAGCAGTACTTC

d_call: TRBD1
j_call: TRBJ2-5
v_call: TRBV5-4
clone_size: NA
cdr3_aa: CASSPQGAGETQYF
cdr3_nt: TGTGCCAGCAGCCCGCAGGGGGCGGGGGAGACCCAGTACTTC

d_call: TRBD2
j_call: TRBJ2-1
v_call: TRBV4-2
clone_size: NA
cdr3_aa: CASSPAGESYNEQFF
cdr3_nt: TGTGCCAGCAGCCCCGCGGGAGAGTCCTACAATGAGCAGTTCTTC

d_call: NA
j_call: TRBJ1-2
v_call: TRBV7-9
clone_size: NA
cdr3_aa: CASSPTYGYTF
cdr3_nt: TGTGCCAGCAGCCCCACCTATGGCTACACCTTC

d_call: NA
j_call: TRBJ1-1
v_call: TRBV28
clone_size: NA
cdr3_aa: CASSLLNGPNTEAFF
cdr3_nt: TGTGCCAGCAGTTTGCTCAATGGGCCGAACACTGAAGCTTTCTTT

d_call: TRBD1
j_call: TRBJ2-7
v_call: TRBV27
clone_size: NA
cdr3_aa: CASSRGQGRFYEQYF
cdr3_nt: TGTGCCAGCAGCCGCGGACAGGGGCGATTTTACGAGCAGTACTTC

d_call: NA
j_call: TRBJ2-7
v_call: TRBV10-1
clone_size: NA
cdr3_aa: CASSEPYPRGSYEQYF
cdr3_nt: TGCGCCAGCAGTGAGCCTTACCCACGGGGCTCCTACGAGCAGTACTTC

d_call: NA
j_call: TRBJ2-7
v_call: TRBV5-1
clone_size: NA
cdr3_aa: CASSSGTGSYEQYF
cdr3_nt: TGCGCCAGCAGCTCCGGGACGGGATCCTACGAGCAGTACTTC

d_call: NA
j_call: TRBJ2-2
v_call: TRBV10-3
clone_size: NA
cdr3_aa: CAISEFRAGELFF
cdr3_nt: TGTGCCATCAGTGAATTTCGGGCCGGGGAGCTGTTTTTT

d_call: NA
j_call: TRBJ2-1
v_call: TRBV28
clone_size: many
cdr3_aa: CASLDSDSNEQFF
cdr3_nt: TGTGCCAGCCTCGACAGTGATAGCAATGAGCAGTTCTTC

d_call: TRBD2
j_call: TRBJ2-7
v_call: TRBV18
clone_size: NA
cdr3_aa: CASSPRSGDYEQYF
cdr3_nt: TGTGCCAGCTCACCACGCAGCGGGGACTACGAGCAGTACTTC

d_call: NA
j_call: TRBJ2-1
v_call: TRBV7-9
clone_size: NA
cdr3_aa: CASRRATQNNEQFF
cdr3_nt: TGTGCCAGCAGGAGGGCTACTCAAAACAATGAGCAGTTCTTC

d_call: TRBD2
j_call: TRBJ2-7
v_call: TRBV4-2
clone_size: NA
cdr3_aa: CASSQVLAGVQEYEQYF
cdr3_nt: TGTGCCAGCAGCCAAGTACTAGCGGGAGTGCAAGAATACGAGCAGTACTTC

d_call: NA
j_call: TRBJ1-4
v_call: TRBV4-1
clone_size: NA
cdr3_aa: CASSQEGINEKLFF
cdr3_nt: TGCGCCAGCAGCCAAGAAGGGATAAATGAAAAACTGTTTTTT

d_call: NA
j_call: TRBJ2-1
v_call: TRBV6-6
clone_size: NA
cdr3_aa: CASSYGPRFDEQFF
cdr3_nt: TGTGCCAGCAGTTACGGGCCGCGGTTCGATGAGCAGTTCTTC

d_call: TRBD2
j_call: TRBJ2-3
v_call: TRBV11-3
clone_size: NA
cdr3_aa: CASSLGPAGVTDTQYF
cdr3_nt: TGTGCCAGCAGCTTAGGACCAGCGGGAGTCACAGATACGCAGTATTTT

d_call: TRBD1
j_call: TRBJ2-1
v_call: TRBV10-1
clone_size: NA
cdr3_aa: CASSPGTGLYNEQFF
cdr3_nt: TGCGCCAGCAGCCCCGGGACAGGCCTATACAATGAGCAGTTCTTC

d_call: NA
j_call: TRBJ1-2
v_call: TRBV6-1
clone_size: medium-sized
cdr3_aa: CASSGGGQSFYGYTF
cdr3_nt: TGTGCCAGCAGTGGAGGAGGACAGTCTTTCTATGGCTACACCTTC

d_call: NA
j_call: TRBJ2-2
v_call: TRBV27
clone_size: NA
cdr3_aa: CASTGTGELFF
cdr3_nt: TGTGCCAGCACCGGGACCGGGGAGCTGTTTTTT